This TCR beta chain is from a study of blood T cell repertoires in COVID-19. About the research overall: There were acute and convalescent COVID-19 samples, and they came from the United States, Italy and Spain.

CDR1 is MGHRA and CDR2 is YSYEKL in the germline V gene. The CDR3 has 14 residues. V trimming: 0 bases; J trimming: 5 bases; junction bases outside the gene matches: 3. In the original analysis: Scientists estimated how many nucleated cells there were by amplifying reference gene primers. Libraries were prepared by immunoSEQ multiplex PCR; TCRdb keeps only in-frame clonotypes and omits some of them. The V and J calls and clone size come from that table; D and trimming were worked out from the DNA. Counted here are some 250,000 clones, approximately 86% occurring once; the ten biggest clones make up over 3%.

The chain is built from TRBV4-1 and TRBJ1-2, with 7 positions matching TRBD1. Sequenced: peripheral blood. The sequence was obtained from a woman aged 30 to 39 who had recovered from COVID-19. CDR3: CASSQDTGAYGYTF. The CDR3 region has the DNA TGCGCCAGCAGCCAAGACACAGGGGCTTATGGCTACACCTTC.